This record looks at one T cell receptor beta chain sequence and its context. The data belong to a study of T-cell reconstitution after alpha-beta-depleted transplantation in children. The authors prepared the TCRbeta library with unique molecular identifiers. Each CDR3 protein is one row after TCRdb ran MiXCR on the PCR reads. The repertoire holds 330,000 or so distinct CDR3 sequences, with 10% as singletons. V lost 6 bases and J lost 3; bases outside the gene matches: 5. CDR3 length equals 14 residues. From germline, CDR1 is SEHNR and CDR2 FQNEAQ (reference sequence). This chain uses TRBV7-9 with TRBJ1-5; TRBD1 aligns across 7 bases. The sequences come from PBMCs from the stem cell graft donor, collected from the stem cell graft. This TCR derives from a human donor who donated a stem cell graft to a child with acute lymphoblastic leukemia. In DNA form, the CDR3 reads TGTGCCAGCAGTGGGGACAGCCTCAATCAGCCCCAGCATTTT. Translation: CASSGDSLNQPQHF. Using reference TRBV7-9 and TRBJ1-5 for the parts outside the CDR3, the full variable domain is DTGVSQNPRHKITKRGQNVTFRCDPISEHNRLYWYRQTLGQGPEFLTYFQNEAQLEKSRLLSDRFSAERPKGSFSTLEIQRTEQGDSAMYLCASSGDSLNQPQHFGDGTRLSIL.